The 19 T cell receptor beta chains presented below share a single source sample, sequenced in a study of response to subunit inactivated influenza vaccine. In TCRdb, the RT-PCR reads were re-called with MiXCR into one record per CDR3 protein. The table includes about 700,000 distinct CDR3 sequences, about 15% detected once. The input for sequencing was PBMCs from blood, taken around 14 days before vaccination. These receptors came from a man aged 50-59 years who received an inactivated influenza vaccine.

The gene calls are TRBV5-1 and TRBJ2-5; tentatively, D is TRBD1 (6 bases). Germline-derived CDR1 and CDR2 are SGHRS and YFSETQ. V was cut by 3 bases and J by 2 bases, with 11 bases left in between. This CDR3 has 14 residues. Written as DNA, the CDR3 is TGCGCCAGCAGCTCTCGTGGACAGCAAGAGACCCAGTACTTC. This gives the protein CASSSRGQQETQYF. The variable domain in full, completed from reference TRBV5-1 and TRBJ2-5, reads KAGVTQTPRYLIKTRGQQVTLSCSPISGHRSVSWYQQTPGQGLQFLFEYFSETQRNKGNFPGRFSGRQFSNSRSEMNVSTLELGDSALYLCASSSRGQQETQYFGPGTRLLVL.

The chain joins TRBV5-6 to TRBJ2-1; TRBD2 agrees at 8 bases. V lost 0 bases to trimming and J lost 1 base; unmatched junction nucleotides: 3. CDR3 length: 16 residues. The germline CDR1 and CDR2 sequences are SGHDT and YYEEEE. The CDR3 nucleotides are TGTGCCAGCAGCTTGGGACTAGCGTTTTCCTACAATGAGCAGTTCTTC. It specifies CASSLGLAFSYNEQFF. The variable domain in full, with the rest retrieved from reference TRBV5-6 and TRBJ2-1, is DAGVTQSPTHLIKTRGQQVTLRCSPKSGHDTVSWYQQALGQGPQFIFQYYEEEERQRGNFPDRFSGHQFPNYSSELNVNALLLGDSALYLCASSLGLAFSYNEQFFGPGTRLTVL.

The chain couples TRBV15 to TRBJ2-5; weak D call: TRBD1 (5 bases). CDR1 is LNHNV and CDR2 is YYDKDF in the germline V gene (reference sequence). The CDR3 loop spans 15 amino acids. V lost 0 bases and J lost 9, with 17 bases in between. The CDR3 loop reads CATSRDRSARDAQYF. CDR3 sequence (DNA): TGTGCCACCAGCAGAGATCGGAGTGCCAGGGATGCCCAGTACTTC.

The DNA for the CDR3 is TGCAGTGCTAAGGACGGCACGGGAGAGACCCAGTACTTC. This translates into CSAKDGTGETQYF. This sequence joins TRBV20-1 and TRBJ2-5; D gene uncertain. V was pared by 4 bases and J by 4 bases, with 13 bases between. Germline V lookup: CDR1 DFQATT, CDR2 SNEGSKA (reference sequence). The CDR3 is made up of 13 amino acids.

The V gene is TRBV7-9, the J gene TRBJ2-3; 7 bases map to TRBD1. This CDR3 comprises 15 residues. CDR1 and CDR2 from the germline V gene are SEHNR and FQNEAQ (reference sequence). After removal of 2 bases from V and 6 bases from J, the junction contained 8 bases not matched to a gene. The CDR3 DNA sequence: TGTGCCAGCAGCTTAAAGGGGGCCGATCGGGATACGCAGTATTTT. Protein: CASSLKGADRDTQYF.

This clonotype was observed at least ten times. The chain joins TRBV7-2 to TRBJ2-3; TRBD2 is a possible D gene (5 bases). CDR3 length equals 17 residues. With 6 bases removed from V and 3 bases from J, the gap between germline ends came to 22 bases. Germline-derived CDR1 and CDR2 are SGHTA and FQGNSA. CDR3 DNA sequence: TGTGCCAGCAGTTTAAGCCCTCCCCGCCGCGGGACAGATACGCAGTATTTT. Its protein is CASSLSPPRRGTDTQYF.

The rearrangement links TRBV4-2 to TRBJ2-2; possibly TRBD2 for D (6 bases). Germline V gives CDR1 LGHNA, CDR2 YNFKEQ. This CDR3 spans 19 amino acids. V lost 3 bases and J 0 bases, leaving 20 bases between the germline ends. CDR3 sequence: CASSQNRPPGVSNTGELFF. The CDR3 DNA sequence: TGTGCCAGCAGCCAGAACAGACCTCCGGGAGTATCGAACACCGGGGAGCTGTTTTTT.

This clonotype was seen a few times. V gene TRBV24-1 combines with J gene TRBJ2-1; TRBD1 matches 9 bases. The CDR3 loop spans 15 amino acids. The V and J ends lost 4 bases and 6 bases, in that order; junction bases with no gene match: 6. CDR1 is KGHDR, CDR2 SFDVKD, per germline. This chain's CDR3 is CATSDLGQGRNEQFF. In nucleotides, the CDR3 is TGTGCCACCAGTGACCTCGGACAGGGGCGCAATGAGCAGTTCTTC.

The chain has TRBV29-1 and TRBJ2-7; 9 bases are shared with TRBD1. Germline V lookup: CDR1 SQVTM, CDR2 ANQGSEA. This CDR3 is 14 amino acids long. V dropped 5 bases and J dropped 2; count of bases not matched to a gene: 7. CDR3 sequence reads: CSVRTGGGTYEQYF. DNA of the CDR3: TGCAGCGTTCGTACAGGGGGCGGGACCTACGAGCAGTACTTC.

The chain employs TRBV5-1 and TRBJ2-7; 9 nucleotides agree with TRBD1. The CDR3 totals 20 residues. J was trimmed by 3 bases and V by 1 base; bases with no gene match: 20. Germline V lookup: CDR1 SGHRS, CDR2 YFSETQ. CDR3 region: CASSLSPFAGRSGQGYEQYF. The CDR3 DNA reads as TGCGCCAGCAGCTTGTCTCCCTTCGCCGGACGGTCGGGACAGGGCTACGAGCAGTACTTC.

This clonotype was counted ten times or more. The J gene is TRBJ2-2, the V gene TRBV12-3 or TRBV12-4; TRBD1 matches 7 bases. After removal of 6 bases from V and 4 bases from J, the junction contained 11 bases not matched to a gene. There are 16 residues in the CDR3. The CDR3 nucleotides read TGTGCCAGCAGCCCCACGAAGACAGGGAGCACCGGGGAGCTGTTTTTT. Protein sequence: CASSPTKTGSTGELFF.

The chain employs TRBV5-1 and TRBJ1-1; the match to TRBD1 covers 9 bases. The CDR3 length is 15 residues. CDR1 SGHRS and CDR2 YFSETQ come from the germline V gene. V trimming: 4 bases; J trimming: 2 bases; junction bases outside the gene matches: 6. Written as DNA, the CDR3 is TGCGCCAGCAGCGGGACAGGGCCCCCTAACACTGAAGCTTTCTTT. It yields the protein CASSGTGPPNTEAFF.

This clonotype was recorded at least ten times. The chain is built from TRBV5-1 and TRBJ2-3; no clear D. This CDR3 is built from 14 residues. Looked up from germline, CDR1 is SGHRS and CDR2 is YFSETQ. V was cut by 1 base and J by 6 bases, with 12 bases left in between. The CDR3: CASSLYQSTDTQYF. For the CDR3, the DNA is TGCGCCAGCAGCTTGTATCAGAGTACGGATACGCAGTATTTT.

The sample holds a few counts of this clonotype. The J gene is TRBJ2-1, the V gene TRBV29-1; D gene ambiguous. V was clipped by 0 bases and J by 0 bases, with 6 bases between them. From germline, CDR1 is SQVTM and CDR2 ANQGSEA. The CDR3 has 14 amino acids. The CDR3 DNA follows: TGCAGCGTTGAAGACATGAGCTCCTACAATGAGCAGTTCTTC. This encodes CSVEDMSSYNEQFF.

In its sample, this clonotype was seen a few times. The gene calls are TRBV5-1 and TRBJ2-5; 8 bases agree with TRBD1. J lost 3 bases, V lost 0 bases, and 7 bases had no gene match. Per germline, CDR1 SGHRS and CDR2 YFSETQ. The CDR3 loop spans 16 amino acids. CDR3 loop: CASSLDGRGQEETQYF. In DNA form, the CDR3 reads TGCGCCAGCAGCTTGGACGGCAGGGGGCAGGAAGAGACCCAGTACTTC.

This clonotype was counted only a few times. The chain has TRBV5-1 and TRBJ1-4; D is unresolved. There are 14 residues in the CDR3. V was clipped by 0 bases and J by 1 base, with 4 bases between them. Germline V lookup: CDR1 SGHRS, CDR2 YFSETQ. The CDR3 region has the DNA TGCGCCAGCAGCTTGGACAGAACTAATGAAAAACTGTTTTTT. Amino acids: CASSLDRTNEKLFF.

A few counts support this clonotype. The rearrangement uses TRBV5-1 and TRBJ2-5; 8 bases map to TRBD2. V gave up 2 bases and J gave up 0 bases; unmatched junction bases: 6. The CDR3 covers 16 residues. In germline, CDR1 is SGHRS, CDR2 YFSETQ. The CDR3 DNA follows: TGCGCCAGCAGCTTAGGACTAGCTGCGTACCAAGAGACCCAGTACTTC. Translated, it gives CASSLGLAAYQETQYF. Drawing the rest from reference TRBV5-1 and TRBJ2-5, the complete variable domain is KAGVTQTPRYLIKTRGQQVTLSCSPISGHRSVSWYQQTPGQGLQFLFEYFSETQRNKGNFPGRFSGRQFSNSRSEMNVSTLELGDSALYLCASSLGLAAYQETQYFGPGTRLLVL.

This clonotype has more than one count but fewer than ten. V and J are TRBV14 and TRBJ2-1; D is perhaps TRBD2 (7 bases). This CDR3 comprises 13 residues. Germline V gene lookup returns CDR1 SGHDN and CDR2 FVKESK. Trimming removed 3 bases from V and 15 bases from J, with 18 bases in between. The CDR3 DNA reads TGTGCCAGCAGCCAGCGAACGGGGGGCGTCCGGTTCTTC. Translation: CASSQRTGGVRFF.

This chain links TRBV20-1 with TRBJ2-3, with 8 bases identical to TRBD1. This CDR3 contains 16 residues. Losses at the gene ends were 3 bases for V and 4 bases for J; bases not matched to a gene: 12. Per germline, CDR1 DFQATT and CDR2 SNEGSKA (reference sequence). The CDR3 loop reads CSASPGQAAIADTQYF. DNA for the CDR3: TGCAGTGCTAGTCCGGGACAGGCGGCAATTGCAGATACGCAGTATTTT.